The entry below gives a single T cell receptor (beta chain) sequence along with its context. The data derive from a study of blood T cell repertoires in COVID-19. Study-level information: From the United States, Italy and Spain came samples of acute and convalescent COVID-19.

TCRdb's copy holds only in-frame clones and misses some; the assay was immunoSEQ multiplex PCR. The sample consists of some 250,000 clones, about 88% of them appearing once. Trimming removed 3 bases at V and 4 bases at J, with 19 bases between. Germline V gene data show CDR1 as MNHEY and CDR2 as SVGEGT. The CDR3 spans 17 residues. The J gene is TRBJ1-3, the V gene TRBV6-2 or TRBV6-3, with D perhaps TRBD1 (5 bases). Material for sequencing was peripheral blood. The receptor was isolated from a woman aged 35 to 49 who had recovered from COVID-19. The CDR3 coding sequence is TGTGCCAGCAGTTATCCCGGGGGGACCATCGCCGGAAACACCATATATTTT. It codes for CASSYPGGTIAGNTIYF.